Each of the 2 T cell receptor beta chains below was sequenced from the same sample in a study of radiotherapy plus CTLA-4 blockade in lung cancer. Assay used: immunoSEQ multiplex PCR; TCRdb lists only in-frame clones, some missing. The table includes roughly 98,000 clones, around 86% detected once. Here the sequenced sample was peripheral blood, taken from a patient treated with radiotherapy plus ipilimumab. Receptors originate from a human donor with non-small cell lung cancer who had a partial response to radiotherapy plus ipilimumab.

DNA of the CDR3: TGTGCCAGCAGCCGTCCGGGACAGGGTTATGGCTACACCTTC. It translates to CASSRPGQGYGYTF. The gene calls are TRBV5-8 and TRBJ1-2, with 9 bases lining up with TRBD1. V lost 4 bases and J lost 5; bases outside the gene matches: 6. CDR1 and CDR2 (germline): SGHTS, YDEGEE. This CDR3 has 14 residues. Combining the CDR3 with reference TRBV5-8 and TRBJ1-2 gives the whole variable domain EAGVTQSPTHLIKTRGQQATLRCSPISGHTSVYWYQQALGLGLQFLLWYDEGEERNRGNFPPRFSGRQFPNYSSELNVNALELEDSALYLCASSRPGQGYGYTFGSGTRLTVV.

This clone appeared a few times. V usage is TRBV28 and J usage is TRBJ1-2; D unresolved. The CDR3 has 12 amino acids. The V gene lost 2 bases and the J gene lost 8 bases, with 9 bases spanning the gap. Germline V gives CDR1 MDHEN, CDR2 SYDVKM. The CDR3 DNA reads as TGTGCCAGCAGTTTAAGACTCTACGGCTACACCTTC. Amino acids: CASSLRLYGYTF.